What follows are 14 T cell receptor beta chains derived from one specimen sequenced in a study of T cells in Graves' hyperthyroidism and ophthalmopathy. Using RNA transcripts as the source, TCR beta CDR3 regions were amplified. An initial round of RT-PCR targeting the TCR CDR3 relied on the HTBI primer set. MiXCR, applied by TCRdb to the multiplex PCR reads, yields one record per CDR3 protein. The table records fewer than 500,000 distinct CDR3 sequences, 14% to 15% of them present only once. The material sequenced was blood. The receptors originated from a man younger than 35 with Graves' ophthalmopathy.

This clonotype was found a few times. The chain combines TRBV19 with TRBJ1-5; TRBD1 matches at 7 bases. Per germline, CDR1 LNHDA and CDR2 SQIVND (reference sequence). J was trimmed by 7 bases and V by 9 bases; bases with no gene match: 9. CDR3 length: 13 amino acids. The CDR3 bases are TGTGCCAGCTCCAGACAGGGCCCCCAGCCCCAGCATTTT. This gives the protein CASSRQGPQPQHF.

In its sample, this clonotype was seen many times. The rearrangement joins TRBV6-1 to TRBJ1-1, with a possible D match to TRBD1 (6 bases). V was pared by 8 bases and J by 7 bases, with 11 bases between. Germline CDR1 and CDR2: MNHNS and SASEGT. The CDR3 length is 11 residues. Written as DNA, the CDR3 is TGTGCCAGCCTCGGGGGGCATGAAGCTTTCTTT. Protein product: CASLGGHEAFF.

The CDR3 spells CSVWGRQGLTDTQYF. DNA for the CDR3: TGCAGCGTATGGGGCCGACAGGGACTCACAGATACGCAGTATTTT. The chain is built from TRBV29-1 and TRBJ2-3; D is perhaps TRBD1 (7 bases). From germline, CDR1 is SQVTM and CDR2 ANQGSEA. Trimming removed 6 bases at V and 2 bases at J, with 18 bases between. This CDR3 contains 15 residues.

Many counts were recorded for this clonotype. DNA of the CDR3: TGCGCCAGCAGCTTGGCCGTGGGATACAATGAGCAGTTCTTC. Its translation: CASSLAVGYNEQFF. The genes are TRBV5-1 and TRBJ2-1; unclear D gene. CDR3 length equals 14 residues. Germline-derived CDR1 and CDR2 are SGHRS and YFSETQ. Trimming removed 0 bases at V and 4 bases at J, with 8 bases between.

In its sample, this clonotype was seen many times. This chain joins TRBV9 and TRBJ2-7, with D hard to call. V lost 0 bases and J 3 bases, leaving 13 bases between the germline ends. CDR1 SGDLS and CDR2 YYNGEE come from the germline V gene. The CDR3 contains 15 residues. The CDR3, as DNA: TGTGCCAGCAGCGTAGCCCCGGGTAACTTCTACGAGCAGTACTTC. Translated: CASSVAPGNFYEQYF. Together with reference TRBV9 and TRBJ2-7, the CDR3 gives the full variable domain: DSGVTQTPKHLITATGQRVTLRCSPRSGDLSVYWYQQSLDQGLQFLIQYYNGEERAKGNILERFSAQQFPDLHSELNLSSLELGDSALYFCASSVAPGNFYEQYFGPGTRLTVT.

This clonotype was observed many times. The chain uses TRBV20-1 and TRBJ2-7, with D tentatively TRBD2 (6 bases). This CDR3 region has 14 residues. Looked up from germline, CDR1 is DFQATT and CDR2 is SNEGSKA (reference sequence). V gave up 4 bases and J gave up 6 bases, with 19 bases separating them. The CDR3 DNA follows: TGCAGTGCTACAGAGCTTGGGCAGGGACTCGAGCAGTACTTC. Translated, it gives CSATELGQGLEQYF.

There are many counts of this clonotype. This rearrangement joins TRBV7-9 to TRBJ1-1, with no clear D. The germline CDR1 and CDR2 sequences are SEHNR and FQNEAQ (reference sequence). The CDR3 loop spans 11 amino acids. Deletions cut 5 bases from V and 7 bases from J, with 8 bases between. CDR3 loop: CASSHRHEAFF. The CDR3 nucleotides are TGTGCCAGCAGCCACCGCCATGAAGCTTTCTTT.

This clonotype was observed many times. J is TRBJ2-7 and V is TRBV13, with D possibly being TRBD1 or TRBD2 (5 bases each). Trimming took off 4 bases at V and 0 bases at J, with 13 bases between the two ends. The CDR3 consists of 15 residues. Per the germline V gene, CDR1 is PRHDT and CDR2 is FYEKMQ (reference sequence). The chain's CDR3 is CASSSNRRSSYEQYF. The DNA of the CDR3 is TGTGCCAGCAGCTCAAACAGGAGGAGCTCCTACGAGCAGTACTTC. The whole variable domain, filled in from reference TRBV13 and TRBJ2-7, reads AAGVIQSPRHLIKEKRETATLKCYPIPRHDTVYWYQQGPGQDPQFLISFYEKMQSDKGSIPDRFSAQQFSDYHSELNMSSLELGDSALYFCASSSNRRSSYEQYFGPGTRLTVT.

The V gene is TRBV10-3, the J gene TRBJ1-1; perhaps TRBD1 as D (6 bases). Germline loops: CDR1 ENHRY, CDR2 SYGVKD. CDR3 size: 15 residues. V lost 0 bases to trimming and J lost 5 bases, with 13 bases between them. CDR3 bases: TGTGCCATCAGTGAGTCGATAGGGAGGGGGACTGAAGCTTTCTTT. It is translated as CAISESIGRGTEAFF.

A few counts support this clonotype. The rearrangement joins TRBV4-1 to TRBJ1-1; no clear D. Trimming took off 2 bases at V and 5 bases at J, with 18 bases between the two ends. The CDR3 runs 16 residues. Per the germline V gene, CDR1 is MGHRA and CDR2 is YSYEKL. The chain's CDR3 is CASSQIVRRSATEAFF. The DNA of the CDR3 is TGCGCCAGCAGCCAAATCGTCAGACGGAGTGCAACTGAAGCTTTCTTT.

This clonotype appeared a few times. The chain carries TRBV20-1 and TRBJ2-1, with 13 bases aligning to TRBD2. J was trimmed by 6 bases and V by 5 bases; bases with no gene match: 4. The CDR3 length is 14 residues. Germline loops: CDR1 DFQATT, CDR2 SNEGSKA (reference sequence). For the CDR3, the DNA is TGCAGTGCTGAGACTAGCGGGGGGCCCAATGAGCAGTTCTTC. Residues: CSAETSGGPNEQFF.

This clonotype was picked up many times. J is TRBJ1-2 and V is TRBV12-3 or TRBV12-4, with D possibly being TRBD1 (5 bases). V was clipped by 4 bases and J by 6 bases, with 12 bases between them. This CDR3 spans 13 amino acids. As DNA, the CDR3 is TGTGCCAGCAGTTGGGGCAGGGTCGATGGCTACACCTTC. Translation gives CASSWGRVDGYTF.

The chain links TRBV19 to TRBJ1-5, with D uncertain. The CDR3 is made up of 15 amino acids. Germline-derived CDR1 and CDR2 are LNHDA and SQIVND (reference sequence). V was shortened by 4 bases and J by 0 bases, with 10 bases between the two germline ends. CDR3 DNA: TGTGCCAGTAGTACACAGTTGCTTAGCAATCAGCCCCAGCATTTT. It yields the protein CASSTQLLSNQPQHF.

In this sample, this clonotype turned up many times. The chain employs TRBV30 and TRBJ2-5; 9 nucleotides line up with TRBD2. Germline V gene sequence: CDR1 GTSNPN, CDR2 SVGIG (reference sequence). The CDR3 runs to 12 residues. Trimming removed 3 bases from V and 4 bases from J; junction bases left unmatched: 0. The CDR3 DNA sequence: TGTGCCTGGAGAGCGGGAGGAGAGACCCAGTACTTC. Protein product: CAWRAGGETQYF. The whole variable domain, filled in from reference TRBV30 and TRBJ2-5, reads SQTIHQWPATLVQPVGSPLSLECTVEGTSNPNLYWYRQAAGRGLQLLFYSVGIGQISSEVPQNLSASRPQDRQFILSSKKLLLSDSGFYLCAWRAGGETQYFGPGTRLLVL.